The 2 T cell receptor beta chains in this list originate from one sample, sequenced in a study of T-cell memory formation after mild COVID-19. A single record per CDR3 protein comes from TCRdb applying MiXCR to the 5' RACE reads. Among around 90,000 distinct CDR3 sequences listed, around 16% were seen once. Sequenced sample: PBMCs or a T cell subset sorted from them (not recorded which). These receptors all come from a man aged 18 to 30 who had mild COVID-19 (a few samples of this study predate the infection). Cell type and time point are not known.

The rearrangement joins TRBV28 to TRBJ2-3; TRBD2 aligns across 13 bases. The CDR3 runs to 19 residues. Germline V gene lookup returns CDR1 MDHEN and CDR2 SYDVKM. V shed 7 bases, J shed 1 base, and the junction held 14 bases outside the gene matches. The DNA for the CDR3 is TGTGCCAGCACCACCCGACTAGCGGGGGGTTTGACGCGCACAGATACGCAGTATTTT. It specifies CASTTRLAGGLTRTDTQYF.

V and J are TRBV6-6 and TRBJ1-3; TRBD1 aligns across 7 bases. V shed 7 bases, J shed 3 bases, and the junction held 9 bases outside the gene matches. This CDR3 spans 15 amino acids. Germline V gene sequence: CDR1 MNHNY, CDR2 SVGAGI (reference sequence). CDR3 DNA sequence: TGTGCCAGCAAGGAGGGGGCACTAAATGGAAACACCATATATTTT. Its protein product is CASKEGALNGNTIYF.